The 11 T cell receptor beta chains below come from one sample, sequenced in a study of blood T cell repertoires in COVID-19. Assay used: immunoSEQ multiplex PCR; TCRdb lists only in-frame clones, some missing. This table holds approximately 200,000 clones, about 80% found once. Sequenced material: peripheral blood. The receptors here all came from a woman aged 55 to 70 with acute or convalescent COVID-19.

This chain uses TRBV2 with TRBJ2-1; 7 bases fit TRBD1. The CDR3 is made up of 15 amino acids. Trimming removed 4 bases from V and 4 bases from J; junction bases left unmatched: 7. Germline lookup yields CDR1 SNHLY and CDR2 FYNNEI. CDR3 nucleotide sequence: TGTGCCAGCAGTGTTTTAGGGACAGAATACAATGAGCAGTTCTTC. It codes for CASSVLGTEYNEQFF.

This chain uses TRBV7-5 with TRBJ1-1. TRBV7-5 is assigned pseudogene status. The length of the CDR3 is 14 residues. CDR3 nucleotide sequence: TGTGCCAGGTTAGAGACTCCCCGATACACTGAAGCTTTCTTT. This translates into CARLETPRYTEAFF.

V usage is TRBV5-1 and J usage is TRBJ1-3; the D gene is possibly TRBD1 (5 bases). CDR1 and CDR2 from the germline V gene are SGHRS and YFSETQ. V lost 8 bases, J lost 0 bases, and 6 bases lay in between. The CDR3 loop spans 12 amino acids. The CDR3 DNA reads TGCGCCAGTACAGGCTCTGGAAACACCATATATTTT. Amino acids: CASTGSGNTIYF.

The rearrangement links TRBV5-5 to TRBJ2-2; D may be TRBD2 (5 bases). V was shortened by 0 bases and J by 1 base, with 7 bases between the two germline ends. In germline, CDR1 is SGHKS, CDR2 YYEKEE (reference sequence). The CDR3 extends over 15 amino acids. The CDR3, as DNA: TGTGCCAGCAGCTTGGCGGGAAAGAACACCGGGGAGCTGTTTTTT. Encoded protein: CASSLAGKNTGELFF.

The chain couples TRBV3-1 (or the pseudogene TRBV3-2) to TRBJ1-1; TRBD1 matches 7 bases. This CDR3 contains 14 residues. From germline, CDR1 is LGHDT and CDR2 YNNKEL (reference sequence). The V and J ends lost 5 bases and 1 base, in that order; junction bases with no gene match: 4. CDR3 sequence (DNA): TGTGCCAGCAGCTGGGACAGCCCGAACACTGAAGCTTTCTTT. Protein product: CASSWDSPNTEAFF.

The rearrangement joins TRBV4-1 to TRBJ1-2; a possible D gene is TRBD1 (6 bases). From germline, CDR1 is MGHRA and CDR2 YSYEKL. CDR3 length: 14 amino acids. The ends were cut back, 1 base at V and 2 bases at J, with 8 bases in the middle. The CDR3, as DNA: TGCGCCAGCAGCCAAGTAACAGGGAACTATGGCTACACCTTC. Amino acids: CASSQVTGNYGYTF.

The rearrangement joins TRBV4-1 to TRBJ2-5; 7 nucleotides align to TRBD2. V was clipped by 4 bases and J by 5 bases; unmatched bases: 13. Germline values: CDR1 MGHRA, CDR2 YSYEKL. CDR3 length equals 16 residues. In DNA, the CDR3 is TGCGCCAGCAGCCGGGGATCGGGGGGTAATGTGGAGACCCAGTACTTC. The encoded protein is CASSRGSGGNVETQYF.

This clone has only a few counts. V usage is TRBV28 and J usage is TRBJ1-1; D not certain. The V end was cut by 5 bases, the J end by 10 bases, with 17 bases between. This CDR3 region has 13 residues. Germline V gene data show CDR1 as MDHEN and CDR2 as SYDVKM. In DNA form, the CDR3 reads TGTGCCAGCAGTAATCATACGGGGTCAAGAGCTTTCTTT. Its translation is CASSNHTGSRAFF.

A single count supports this clone. The genes are TRBV23-1 and TRBJ2-5, with D uncertain. TRBV23-1 is an ORF, with its function uncertain. With 11 bases removed from V and 5 bases from J, the gap between germline ends came to 9 bases. The CDR3 totals 10 residues. This CDR3 is CAPERETQYF. The CDR3 DNA reads as TGCGCCCCGGAGAGGGAGACCCAGTACTTC.

The chain combines TRBV11-2 with TRBJ2-3; 9 bases align to TRBD2. This CDR3 contains 18 residues. Germline V gene sequence: CDR1 SGHAT, CDR2 FQNNGV. Trimming cost V 1 base and J 10 bases; bases outside gene matches: 18. In nucleotides, the CDR3 is TGTGCCAGCAGCTTAGGAGGGTTTGCGGGGGGGGCCCCTTTTGCGCAGTATTTT. Its translation is CASSLGGFAGGAPFAQYF. The full variable domain, rest sourced from reference TRBV11-2 and TRBJ2-3, is EAGVAQSPRYKIIEKRQSVAFWCNPISGHATLYWYQQILGQGPKLLIQFQNNGVVDDSQLPKDRFSAERLKGVDSTLKIQPAKLEDSAVYLCASSLGGFAGGAPFAQYFGPGTRLTVL.

The genes are TRBV6-5 and TRBJ2-2; 9 bases are shared with TRBD1. J lost 7 bases, V lost 7 bases, and 7 bases had no gene match. The germline V gene encodes CDR1 MNHEY and CDR2 SVGAGI. The CDR3 runs 14 residues. CDR3 in DNA: TGTGCCAGCACAGGGACAGGGTTAATCGGGGAGCTGTTTTTT. It is translated as CASTGTGLIGELFF.